The sequence of this T cell receptor (beta chain) was determined in a study of blood T cell repertoires in COVID-19. Looking at the study overall: Sources were T cells, B-cell-depleted T cells, or PBMCs; the material itself was cDNA or gDNA.

The CDR3 consists of 16 residues. With 1 base removed from V and 0 bases from J, the gap between germline ends came to 9 bases. The germline gives CDR1 MGHDK, CDR2 SYGVNS. TCRdb's table, derived via immunoSEQ multiplex PCR, lists solely in-frame clones and lacks some. The sample records roughly 110,000 clones, around nine tenths being singletons. The chain carries TRBV25-1 and TRBJ1-4; no firm D call. The material sequenced was peripheral blood. The receptor was isolated from a woman aged 30 to 39 with acute or convalescent COVID-19. This CDR3 reads CASSESGAPTNEKLFF. Here the CDR3 DNA reads TGTGCCAGCAGTGAATCTGGAGCGCCAACTAATGAAAAACTGTTTTTT.